Following are 20 T cell receptor beta chains from one sample sequenced in a study of blood T cell repertoires in COVID-19. TCRdb's copy holds only in-frame clones and misses some; the assay was immunoSEQ multiplex PCR. The data contain about 45,000 clones, over 70% of them seen just once; the ten biggest clones take up around 6%. Sequenced input: peripheral blood. Receptors were obtained from a woman aged 80 or older with acute or convalescent COVID-19.

The V gene is TRBV7-8, the J gene TRBJ2-2; maybe TRBD1 (5 bases). CDR3 length: 13 residues. The V end lost 6 bases, the J end lost 4 bases, and 9 bases lay between the germline ends. Germline V gene sequence: CDR1 SGHVS, CDR2 FQNEAQ. CDR3 in amino acids: CASRWGFTGELFF. The CDR3, as DNA: TGTGCCAGCAGGTGGGGCTTCACCGGGGAGCTGTTTTTT.

In this sample, this clone turned up once. This chain joins TRBV19 and TRBJ1-6; a weak D match, TRBD1 (6 bases). This CDR3 has 16 amino acids. Germline V gives CDR1 LNHDA, CDR2 SQIVND (reference sequence). V was trimmed by 5 bases and J by 0 bases, leaving 11 bases between them. DNA for the CDR3: TGTGCCAGTAGTCGGACAGCGAGCTCCTATAATTCACCCCTCCACTTT. Translating it yields CASSRTASSYNSPLHF.

In its sample, this clone ranks as medium-sized. The chain links TRBV18 to TRBJ1-6; D uncertain. CDR3 length: 15 residues. Trimming pared 3 bases from V and 7 bases from J, leaving 13 bases between. The germline V gene encodes CDR1 KGHSH and CDR2 LQKENI. The CDR3 spells CASSPAALPNSPLHF. The CDR3 nucleotides read TGTGCCAGCTCACCTGCGGCCCTCCCCAATTCACCCCTCCACTTT.

V and J are TRBV7-2 and TRBJ2-2; a possible D gene is TRBD2 (5 bases). The CDR3 runs 14 residues. V lost 5 bases and J 3 bases, leaving 10 bases between the germline ends. Germline V CDR1 and CDR2: SGHTA, FQGNSA. This chain's CDR3 is CASSPGLYTGELFF. The CDR3, as DNA: TGTGCCAGCAGCCCCGGACTTTACACCGGGGAGCTGTTTTTT.

This clone was counted between two and nine times. This rearrangement joins TRBV2 to TRBJ1-5; 9 nucleotides match TRBD1. The CDR3 extends over 18 amino acids. Unmatched junction bases numbered 13, after V lost 4 bases and J lost 3 bases. The germline gives CDR1 SNHLY, CDR2 FYNNEI. In DNA form, the CDR3 reads TGTGCCAGCAGTGTCCCGGGACAGGGCTCTCCGCTCAATCAGCCCCAGCATTTT. Protein sequence: CASSVPGQGSPLNQPQHF.

This rearrangement joins TRBV5-8 to TRBJ1-2; tentatively, D is TRBD1 (5 bases). Per germline, CDR1 SGHTS and CDR2 YDEGEE. Trimming shortened V by 0 bases and J by 4 bases, and 7 bases separated the two germline ends. This CDR3 is 13 amino acids long. The CDR3 protein is CASSLAGLYGYTF. CDR3 coding DNA: TGTGCCAGCAGCTTGGCAGGGCTCTATGGCTACACCTTC.

The V and J genes are TRBV11-2 and TRBJ2-7; 7 bases agree with TRBD2. Germline V gene data show CDR1 as SGHAT and CDR2 as FQNNGV. CDR3 length equals 12 residues. Trimming at V came to 5 bases and at J to 3 bases, leaving 1 base not matched to a gene. CDR3 sequence reads: CASSPGGYEQYF. The CDR3 coding sequence is TGTGCCAGCAGCCCGGGGGGCTACGAGCAGTACTTC.

This chain joins TRBV6-1 and TRBJ2-5, with D perhaps TRBD2 (6 bases). The CDR3 has 16 residues. The germline V gene has CDR1 MNHNS and CDR2 SASEGT. V lost 1 base, J lost 3 bases, and 15 bases lay in between. The CDR3 loop reads CASSEGQGSGKETQYF. CDR3 coding DNA: TGTGCCAGCAGTGAAGGGCAGGGTAGCGGTAAAGAGACCCAGTACTTC.

The rearrangement links TRBV5-5 to TRBJ1-6, with D possibly TRBD1 on 5 matching bases. The V end was cut by 2 bases, the J end by 5 bases, with 11 bases between. CDR1 is SGHKS and CDR2 is YYEKEE in the germline V gene (reference sequence). The CDR3 runs 15 residues. This CDR3 is CASSFIDRNNSPLHF. CDR3 in DNA: TGTGCCAGCAGCTTTATAGACAGAAATAATTCACCCCTCCACTTT. The full variable domain, with the rest looked up from reference TRBV5-5 and TRBJ1-6, is DAGVTQSPTHLIKTRGQQVTLRCSPISGHKSVSWYQQVLGQGPQFIFQYYEKEERGRGNFPDRFSARQFPNYSSELNVNALLLGDSALYLCASSFIDRNNSPLHFGNGTRLTVT.

The CDR3 coding sequence is TGTGCCAGCAGCTTACCAGGGGAAGAGACCCAGTACTTC. Amino acids: CASSLPGEETQYF. The rearrangement uses TRBV7-2 and TRBJ2-5, with D perhaps matching TRBD1 (6 bases). CDR1 and CDR2 (germline): SGHTA, FQGNSA. V was shortened by 2 bases and J by 3 bases, with 7 bases between the two germline ends. The CDR3 is 13 amino acids. The complete variable domain, with remaining parts taken from reference TRBV7-2 and TRBJ2-5, reads GAGVSQSPSNKVTEKGKDVELRCDPISGHTALYWYRQSLGQGLEFLIYFQGNSAPDKSGLPSDRFSAERTGGSVSTLTIQRTQQEDSAVYLCASSLPGEETQYFGPGTRLLVL.

The chain is built from TRBV5-1 and TRBJ1-1; 7 bases fit TRBD1. Germline CDR1 reads SGHRS; CDR2 reads YFSETQ. The CDR3 sequence is 16 residues long. The trim removed 4 bases at V and 2 bases at J, leaving 11 bases unmatched. CDR3 coding DNA: TGCGCCAGCAGCAAATTACAGGGACAGTTTAACACTGAAGCTTTCTTT. Its translation: CASSKLQGQFNTEAFF.

The chain combines TRBV25-1 with TRBJ2-2; D is unclear. The CDR3 is made up of 13 amino acids. Germline V gene sequence: CDR1 MGHDK, CDR2 SYGVNS. V lost 6 bases and J 6 bases, leaving 11 bases between the germline ends. The CDR3 protein is CASRGVGAGELFF. The CDR3 DNA is TGTGCCAGCAGGGGCGTAGGTGCCGGGGAGCTGTTTTTT.

This clone was counted only a few times. V is TRBV10-2 and J is TRBJ1-6; no definite D call. The CDR3 consists of 14 residues. Trimming took 2 bases from V and 5 from J, leaving 7 bases between them. Germline V gives CDR1 WSHSY, CDR2 SAAADI. The CDR3 spells CASSENRDNSPLHF. The CDR3 bases are TGCGCCAGCAGTGAGAACAGAGATAATTCACCCCTCCACTTT.

This chain joins TRBV5-4 and TRBJ1-6, with D possibly matching TRBD1 (6 bases). The V end was cut by 4 bases, the J end by 10 bases, with 18 bases between. Germline-derived CDR1 and CDR2 are SGHNT and YYREEE (reference sequence). The CDR3 covers 15 residues. CDR3 in DNA: TGTGCCAGCAGCCCAGGACAGAGTCTGAGATCACCCCTCCACTTT. Translation gives CASSPGQSLRSPLHF.

This clone has just one count. This chain joins TRBV29-1 and TRBJ1-2; weak D call: TRBD1 (5 bases). The CDR3 has 15 residues. Germline-derived CDR1 and CDR2 are SQVTM and ANQGSEA. Between the trimmed V and J ends, which lost 7 bases and 4 bases, there was a span of 22 bases. CDR3 in DNA: TGCAGCGCCCGGACGGGGGGTTTGAGGGCCTATGGCTACACCTTC. This translates into CSARTGGLRAYGYTF. The full variable domain, rest sourced from reference TRBV29-1 and TRBJ1-2, is SAVISQKPSRDICQRGTSLTIQCQVDSQVTMMFWYRQQPGQSLTLIATANQGSEATYESGFVIDKFPISRPNLTFSTLTVSNMSPEDSSIYLCSARTGGLRAYGYTFGSGTRLTVV.

V gene TRBV5-6 combines with J gene TRBJ2-3; 10 positions agree with TRBD1. The length of the CDR3 is 15 residues. In germline, CDR1 is SGHDT, CDR2 YYEEEE. Unmatched junction bases numbered 5, after V lost 3 bases and J lost 4 bases. DNA for the CDR3: TGTGCCAGCAGCTATTTGACAGGGGGCGCAGATACGCAGTATTTT. The encoded protein is CASSYLTGGADTQYF. The variable domain in full, with the rest retrieved from reference TRBV5-6 and TRBJ2-3, is DAGVTQSPTHLIKTRGQQVTLRCSPKSGHDTVSWYQQALGQGPQFIFQYYEEEERQRGNFPDRFSGHQFPNYSSELNVNALLLGDSALYLCASSYLTGGADTQYFGPGTRLTVL.

About this clone itself: Additional DNA sequences in this sample encode the identical CDR3. V is TRBV19 and J is TRBJ2-3; D is undetermined. Trimming removed 3 bases at V and 1 base at J, with 5 bases between. Germline-derived CDR1 and CDR2 are LNHDA and SQIVND (reference sequence). This CDR3 has 13 residues. This CDR3 reads CASSMSGTDTQYF. The CDR3 DNA follows: TGTGCCAGTAGTATGAGCGGCACAGATACGCAGTATTTT.

The genes are TRBV5-4 and TRBJ2-1; D possibly corresponds to TRBD2 (6 bases). Germline CDR1 reads SGHNT; CDR2 reads YYREEE (reference sequence). The germline V and J ends were trimmed by 6 bases and 1 base, with 11 bases remaining between them. The CDR3 loop spans 14 amino acids. CDR3 in DNA: TGTGCCAGCAACCGTGCGGGATCCTACAATGAGCAGTTCTTC. Its translation: CASNRAGSYNEQFF.

Worth noting for this clone: Other nucleotide sequences in the sample specify the same CDR3. The V call is TRBV20-1, the J call TRBJ2-2; a possible D gene is TRBD2 (6 bases). CDR3 length equals 14 residues. The V and J ends lost 3 bases and 4 bases respectively, with 12 bases between them. Germline V gene sequence: CDR1 DFQATT, CDR2 SNEGSKA (reference sequence). The CDR3 DNA reads as TGCAGTGCTAGTAGGAGGGGTGGCACCGGGGAGCTGTTTTTT. This sequence encodes CSASRRGGTGELFF.

The rearrangement links TRBV7-2 to TRBJ2-7; tentative D call: TRBD1 (5 bases). The ends were cut back, 4 bases at V and 3 bases at J, with 7 bases in the middle. Germline loops: CDR1 SGHTA, CDR2 FQGNSA. The CDR3 length is 12 residues. The CDR3 region is CASSSDNYEQYF. In DNA form, the CDR3 reads TGTGCCAGCAGCTCGGACAACTACGAGCAGTACTTC.